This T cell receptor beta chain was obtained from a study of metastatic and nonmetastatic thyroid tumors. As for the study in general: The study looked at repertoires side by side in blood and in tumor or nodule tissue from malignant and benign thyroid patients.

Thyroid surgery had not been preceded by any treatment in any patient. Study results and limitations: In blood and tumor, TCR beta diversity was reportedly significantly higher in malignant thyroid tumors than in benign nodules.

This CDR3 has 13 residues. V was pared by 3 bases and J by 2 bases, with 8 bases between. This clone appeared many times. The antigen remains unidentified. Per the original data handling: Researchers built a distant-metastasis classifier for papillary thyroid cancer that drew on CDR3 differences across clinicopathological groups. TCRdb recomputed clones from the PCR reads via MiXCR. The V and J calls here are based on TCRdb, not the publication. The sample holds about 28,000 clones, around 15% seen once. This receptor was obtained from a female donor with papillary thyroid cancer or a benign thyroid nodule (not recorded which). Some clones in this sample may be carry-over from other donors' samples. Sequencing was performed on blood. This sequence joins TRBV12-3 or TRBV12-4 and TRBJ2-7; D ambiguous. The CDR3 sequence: CASSFALTYEQYF. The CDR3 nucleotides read TGTGCCAGCAGTTTCGCTTTAACCTACGAGCAGTACTTC.